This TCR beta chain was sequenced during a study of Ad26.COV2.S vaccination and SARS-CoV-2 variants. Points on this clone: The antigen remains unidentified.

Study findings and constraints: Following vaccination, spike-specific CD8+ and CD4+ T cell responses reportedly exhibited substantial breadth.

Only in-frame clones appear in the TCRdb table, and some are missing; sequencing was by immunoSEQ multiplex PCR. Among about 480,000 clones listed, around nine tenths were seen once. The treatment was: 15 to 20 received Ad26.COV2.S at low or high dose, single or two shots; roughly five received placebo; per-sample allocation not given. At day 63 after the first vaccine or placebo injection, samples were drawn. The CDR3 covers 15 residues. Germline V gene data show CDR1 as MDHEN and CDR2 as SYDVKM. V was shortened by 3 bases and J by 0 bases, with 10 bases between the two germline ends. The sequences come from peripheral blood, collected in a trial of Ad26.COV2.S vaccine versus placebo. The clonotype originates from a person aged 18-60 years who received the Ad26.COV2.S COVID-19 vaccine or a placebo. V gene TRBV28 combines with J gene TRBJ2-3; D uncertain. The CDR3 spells CASSFTVPSTDTQYF. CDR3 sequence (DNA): TGTGCCAGCAGTTTTACGGTCCCAAGCACAGATACGCAGTATTTT. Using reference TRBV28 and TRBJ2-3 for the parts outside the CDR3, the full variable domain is DVKVTQSSRYLVKRTGEKVFLECVQDMDHENMFWYRQDPGLGLRLIYFSYDVKMKEKGDIPEGYSVSREKKERFSLILESASTNQTSMYLCASSFTVPSTDTQYFGPGTRLTVL.